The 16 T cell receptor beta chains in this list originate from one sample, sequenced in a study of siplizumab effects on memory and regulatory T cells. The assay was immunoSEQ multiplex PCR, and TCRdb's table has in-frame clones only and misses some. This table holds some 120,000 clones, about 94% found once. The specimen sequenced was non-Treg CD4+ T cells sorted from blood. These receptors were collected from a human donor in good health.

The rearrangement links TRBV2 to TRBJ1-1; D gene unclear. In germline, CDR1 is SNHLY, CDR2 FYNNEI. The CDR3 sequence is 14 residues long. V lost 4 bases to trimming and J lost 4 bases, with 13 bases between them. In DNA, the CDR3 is TGTGCCAGCAGTGCACTACGGGAGGGCACTGAAGCTTTCTTT. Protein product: CASSALREGTEAFF.

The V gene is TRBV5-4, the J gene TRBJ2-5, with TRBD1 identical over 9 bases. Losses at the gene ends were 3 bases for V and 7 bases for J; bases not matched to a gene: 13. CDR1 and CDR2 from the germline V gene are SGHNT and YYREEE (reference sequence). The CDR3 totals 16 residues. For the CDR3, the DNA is TGTGCCAGCAGCTCAGAGTCCGGGACAGGGTTTGGGACCCAGTACTTC. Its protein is CASSSESGTGFGTQYF.

This chain's CDR3 is CASSIGDTGELFF. CDR3 DNA sequence: TGTGCCAGCAGTATAGGAGACACCGGGGAGCTGTTTTTT. The chain combines TRBV2 with TRBJ2-2, with no clear D. Trimming cost V 5 bases and J 3 bases, with 7 bases left between them. Per germline, CDR1 SNHLY and CDR2 FYNNEI. This CDR3 has 13 amino acids.

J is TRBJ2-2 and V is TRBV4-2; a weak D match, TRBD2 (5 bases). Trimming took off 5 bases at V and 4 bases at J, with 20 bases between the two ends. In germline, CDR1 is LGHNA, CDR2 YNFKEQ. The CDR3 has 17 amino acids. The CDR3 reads CASSIYRRGVTTGELFF. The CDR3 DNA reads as TGTGCCAGCAGCATCTACAGACGGGGAGTGACCACCGGGGAGCTGTTTTTT.

CDR3 nucleotides: TGCGCCAGCAGCTCGATGCCGGGATCCGAAAAACTGTTTTTT. Protein product: CASSSMPGSEKLFF. The chain carries TRBV5-1 and TRBJ1-4; D unresolved. Germline values: CDR1 SGHRS, CDR2 YFSETQ. The CDR3 is 14 amino acids. The germline V and J ends were trimmed by 3 bases and 8 bases, with 14 bases remaining between them.

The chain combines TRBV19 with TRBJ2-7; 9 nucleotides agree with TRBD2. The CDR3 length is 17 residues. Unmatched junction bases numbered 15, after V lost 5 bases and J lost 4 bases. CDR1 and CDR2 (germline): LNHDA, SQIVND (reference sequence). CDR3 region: CASSPTWGLAGSYEQYF. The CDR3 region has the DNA TGTGCCAGTAGTCCAACGTGGGGGCTAGCGGGGAGTTACGAGCAGTACTTC.

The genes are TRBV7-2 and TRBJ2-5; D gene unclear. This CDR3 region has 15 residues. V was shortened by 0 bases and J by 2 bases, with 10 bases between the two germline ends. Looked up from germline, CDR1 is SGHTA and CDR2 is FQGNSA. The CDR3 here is CASSLAGRSQETQYF. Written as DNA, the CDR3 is TGTGCCAGCAGCTTAGCGGGCCGTTCTCAAGAGACCCAGTACTTC.

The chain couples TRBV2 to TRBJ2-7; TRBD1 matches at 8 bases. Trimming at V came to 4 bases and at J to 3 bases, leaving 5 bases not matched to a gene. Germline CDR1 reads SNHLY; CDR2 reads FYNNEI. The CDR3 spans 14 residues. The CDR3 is CASSVGQAHYEQYF. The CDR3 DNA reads TGTGCCAGCAGTGTGGGACAGGCCCACTACGAGCAGTACTTC. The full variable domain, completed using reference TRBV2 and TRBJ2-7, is EPEVTQTPSHQVTQMGQEVILRCVPISNHLYFYWYRQILGQKVEFLVSFYNNEISEKSEIFDDQFSVERPDGSNFTLKIRSTKLEDSAMYFCASSVGQAHYEQYFGPGTRLTVT.

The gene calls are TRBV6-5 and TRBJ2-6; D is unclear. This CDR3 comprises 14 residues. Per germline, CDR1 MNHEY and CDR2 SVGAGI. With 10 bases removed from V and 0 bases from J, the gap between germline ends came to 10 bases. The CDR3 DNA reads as TGTGCCACCCGGACGAGCTCTGGGGCCAACGTCCTGACTTTC. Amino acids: CATRTSSGANVLTF.

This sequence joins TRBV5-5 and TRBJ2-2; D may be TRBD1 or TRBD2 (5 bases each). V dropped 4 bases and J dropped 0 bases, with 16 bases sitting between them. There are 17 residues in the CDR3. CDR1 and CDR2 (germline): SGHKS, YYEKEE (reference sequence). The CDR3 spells CASSPRWGTANTGELFF. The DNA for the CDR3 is TGTGCCAGCAGCCCCCGGTGGGGGACGGCGAACACCGGGGAGCTGTTTTTT.

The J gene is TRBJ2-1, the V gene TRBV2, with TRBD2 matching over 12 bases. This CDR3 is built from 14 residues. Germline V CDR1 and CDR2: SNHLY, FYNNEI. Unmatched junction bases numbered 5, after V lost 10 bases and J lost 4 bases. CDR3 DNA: TGTGCCACCCGGACTAGCGGGATATACAATGAGCAGTTCTTC. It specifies CATRTSGIYNEQFF.

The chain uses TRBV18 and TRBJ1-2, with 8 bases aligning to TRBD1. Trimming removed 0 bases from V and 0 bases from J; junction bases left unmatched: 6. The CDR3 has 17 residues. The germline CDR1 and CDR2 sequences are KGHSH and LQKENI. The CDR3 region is CASSPPDRAQANYGYTF. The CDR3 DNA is TGTGCCAGCTCACCACCGGACAGGGCCCAAGCTAACTATGGCTACACCTTC.

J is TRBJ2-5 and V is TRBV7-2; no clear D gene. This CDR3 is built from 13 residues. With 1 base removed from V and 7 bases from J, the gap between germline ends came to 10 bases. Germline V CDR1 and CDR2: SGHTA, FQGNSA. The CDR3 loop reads CASSLEGYGTQYF. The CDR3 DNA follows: TGTGCCAGCAGCTTAGAGGGCTACGGGACCCAGTACTTC.

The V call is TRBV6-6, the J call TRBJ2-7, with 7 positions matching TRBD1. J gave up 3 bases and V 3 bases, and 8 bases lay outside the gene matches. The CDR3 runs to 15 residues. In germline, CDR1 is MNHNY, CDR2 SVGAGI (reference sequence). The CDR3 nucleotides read TGTGCCAGCAGTTATGACAGGGCCCTGGGCTACGAGCAGTACTTC. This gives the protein CASSYDRALGYEQYF.

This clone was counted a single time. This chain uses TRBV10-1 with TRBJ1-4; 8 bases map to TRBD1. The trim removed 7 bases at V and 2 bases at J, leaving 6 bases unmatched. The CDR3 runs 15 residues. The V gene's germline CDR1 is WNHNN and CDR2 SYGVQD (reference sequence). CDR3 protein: CASMTTGATNEKLFF. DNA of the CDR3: TGCGCCAGCATGACGACAGGGGCGACTAATGAAAAACTGTTTTTT.

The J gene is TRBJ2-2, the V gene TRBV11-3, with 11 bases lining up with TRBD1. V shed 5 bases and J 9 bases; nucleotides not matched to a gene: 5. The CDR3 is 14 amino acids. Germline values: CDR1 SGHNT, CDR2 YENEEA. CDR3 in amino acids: CASSPGTGGRELFF. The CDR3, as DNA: TGTGCCAGCAGCCCCGGGACAGGGGGGCGGGAGCTGTTTTTT.